This TCR beta chain came from a study of CD8 T cells in ankylosing spondylitis. This clonotype was seen more than once but under ten times. The antigen is undetermined. Findings and limits, study-wide: Before this, some motif variants had been reported in reactive arthritis synovial fluid and blood. A TCR beta motif of several highly homologous variants seemed to mark ankylosing spondylitis blood.

Germline-derived CDR1 and CDR2 are SGHRS and YFSETQ. V shed 0 bases and J shed 2 bases, with 8 bases lying between them. The CDR3 loop spans 14 amino acids. Quantitative 5'-RACE with molecular barcodes generated TCR beta libraries. Via MiXCR, TCRdb re-called the 5' RACE reads, giving one row per CDR3 protein. This table has around 150,000 distinct CDR3 sequences, 7.3% appearing once. The specimen was blood, either unsorted or a sorted T cell fraction (not recorded which). J is TRBJ2-5 and V is TRBV5-1; D is uncertain. This TCR was sampled from a female donor with ankylosing spondylitis or in good health (not recorded which). The CDR3 protein is CASSLGAVQETQYF. DNA for the CDR3: TGCGCCAGCAGCTTGGGAGCAGTACAAGAGACCCAGTACTTC.